This T cell receptor beta chain was documented in a study of memory CD4+ T cells and cytomegalovirus serostatus. The wider study: Of the healthy Belgian adults, 9 or 10 were CMV seropositive and about two dozen seronegative. Study results and limitations: Median bootstrapped AUC for CMV status was approximately 0.96 originally, less than 0.93 US-trained. The CMV-associated TCR signature appears largely within the CD4+ memory repertoire.

The sort gate was single viable CD3+CD4+CD8-CD45RO+ cells for memory CD4+ T cells. In the original analysis: After removing out-of-frame reads, around 2,100,000 distinct TCRbeta sequences remained. Libraries were prepared by immunoSEQ multiplex PCR; TCRdb keeps only in-frame clonotypes and omits some of them. V and J calls plus clone size are reproduced from that table; the DNA served to infer D and trimming. The sample holds roughly 67,000 clones, about 78% seen once. CDR1 is MDHEN, CDR2 SYDVKM, per germline. The V end was cut by 5 bases, the J end by 9 bases, with 13 bases between. This CDR3 is built from 12 residues. As for this clone: Its antigen is currently unknown.

The rearrangement joins TRBV28 to TRBJ1-1, with D unclear. Input material: memory CD4+ T cells from blood. The sequence came from an adult in good health and CMV-seropositive. DNA of the CDR3: TGTGCCAGCAGTAAAAGGACCCTAAAAGCTTTCTTT. Translated, it gives CASSKRTLKAFF.